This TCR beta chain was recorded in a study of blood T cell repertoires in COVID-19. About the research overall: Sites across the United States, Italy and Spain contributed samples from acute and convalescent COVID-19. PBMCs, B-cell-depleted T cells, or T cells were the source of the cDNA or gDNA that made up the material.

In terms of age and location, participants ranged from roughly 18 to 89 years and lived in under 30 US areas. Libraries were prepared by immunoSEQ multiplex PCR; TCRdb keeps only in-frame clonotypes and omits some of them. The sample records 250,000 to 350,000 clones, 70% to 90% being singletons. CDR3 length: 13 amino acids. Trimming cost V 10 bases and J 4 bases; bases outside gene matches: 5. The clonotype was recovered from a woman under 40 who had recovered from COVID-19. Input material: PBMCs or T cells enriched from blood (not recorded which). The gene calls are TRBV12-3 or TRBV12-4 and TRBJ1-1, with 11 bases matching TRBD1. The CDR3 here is CATRTGGFTEAFF. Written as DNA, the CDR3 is TGTGCCACCAGGACAGGGGGCTTCACTGAAGCTTTCTTT.